The sequence of this T cell receptor (beta chain) was determined in a study of blood T cell repertoires in COVID-19. Per the original data handling: By means of reference gene primer amplification, nucleated cell counts were estimated. Clones were read by immunoSEQ multiplex PCR, and TCRdb kept only the in-frame ones, dropping some. The DNA gave D and trimming, while V, J and clone size come from that table. Altogether some 130,000 clones are present, almost 70% being singletons, with the ten largest covering approximately 2%. The sample taken for sequencing was peripheral blood. The sequence derives from a woman aged 70-85 years with acute or convalescent COVID-19.

The CDR3 loop reads CASSSPLTGYNYGYTF. The CDR3 DNA is TGTGCCAGCAGCTCCCCTTTGACAGGTTATAACTATGGCTACACCTTC. The rearrangement joins TRBV7-9 to TRBJ1-2; D possibly corresponds to TRBD1 (6 bases). The CDR3 spans 16 residues. Trimming cost V 4 bases and J 1 base, with 16 bases left between them. In germline, CDR1 is SEHNR, CDR2 FQNEAQ (reference sequence).